The rows below give T cell receptor beta chains drawn from one sample of a study of blood T cell repertoires in COVID-19. Sequenced by immunoSEQ multiplex PCR; TCRdb stores in-frame clones only, minus some. The repertoire has a few hundred thousand clones, 82% of them found once; the top ten carry about 3.6%. The source material was peripheral blood. The receptors were gathered from a woman older than 75 with acute or convalescent COVID-19. The CDR3 runs from the conserved cysteine through the conserved F or W. D genes are given only for firm matches. Clone size is shown for a subset of rows, as once, few, many or a class of expanded clone.

D gene,clone size,J gene,V gene,CDR3 DNA,CDR3 protein
.,.,TRBJ2-7,TRBV9,TGTGCCAGCAGCGTAGCCGGGACATCCTACGAGCAGTACTTC,CASSVAGTSYEQYF
TRBD1,.,TRBJ2-5,TRBV24-1,TGTGCCACCAGTGAAGGGACAGGGGTGCAAGAGACCCAGTACTTC,CATSEGTGVQETQYF
.,.,TRBJ1-1,TRBV10-1,TGCGCCAGCAGTCCGACAGGTAACCACACTGAAGCTTTCTTT,CASSPTGNHTEAFF
TRBD1,.,TRBJ1-5,TRBV28,TGTGCCAGCAGGATTCCCGGGACAGGGACCAGGCAGCCCCAGCATTTT,CASRIPGTGTRQPQHF
TRBD2,.,TRBJ2-3,TRBV5-6,TGTGCCAGCAGCTTGCCCTATAGACTAGCGGGGGAGTACACAGATACGCAGTATTTT,CASSLPYRLAGEYTDTQYF
.,few,TRBJ1-4,TRBV9,TGTGCCAGCAGCCCCCCCCCACTGGGAGGAAAACTGTTTTTT,CASSPPPLGGKLFF
.,few,TRBJ1-2,TRBV6-2/TRBV6-3,TGTGCCAGCAGTCCGGACAGCTCCTTCAGCTACACCTTC,CASSPDSSFSYTF
.,few,TRBJ1-5,TRBV2,TGTGCCAGCAGTGACAGGGGTGGCAATCAGCCCCAGCATTTT,CASSDRGGNQPQHF
TRBD1,.,TRBJ1-1,TRBV5-4,TGTGCCAGCAGCCGAGGGGGGACAGGTAGGACTGAAGCTTTCTTT,CASSRGGTGRTEAFF
.,few,TRBJ1-6,TRBV5-4,TGTGCCAGCAGCTTGGTTCCAGGGGCGAATTCACCCCTCCACTTT,CASSLVPGANSPLHF
.,.,TRBJ1-2,TRBV3-1/TRBV3-2,TGTGCCAGCAGCCAAGCAGGGTATGCGAGCTACACCTTC,CASSQAGYASYTF
.,once,TRBJ2-7,TRBV3-1/TRBV3-2,TGTGCCAGCAGCCAAGTCCTGCGGGGCCCCACCTACGAGCAGTACTTC,CASSQVLRGPTYEQYF
.,.,TRBJ1-4,TRBV7-9,TGTGCCAGCAGCTTAGGACAGGATCGGGAAAAACTGTTTTTT,CASSLGQDREKLFF
.,.,TRBJ1-1,TRBV19,TGTGCCAGTAGGGACTCACATATGAACACTGAAGCTTTCTTT,CASRDSHMNTEAFF
.,once,TRBJ1-1,TRBV9,TGTGCCAGCAGCGCTACAGGGTTGGTCACTGAAGCTTTCTTT,CASSATGLVTEAFF
.,.,TRBJ1-3,TRBV4-1,TGCGCCACGGGGGGCGACTCTGGAAACACCATATATTTT,CATGGDSGNTIYF
.,.,TRBJ1-2,TRBV18,TGTGCCAGCTCACCGGAGGAACCCAGCTATGGCTACACCTTC,CASSPEEPSYGYTF
TRBD1,once,TRBJ1-5,TRBV15,TGTGCCACCGAGGGGGCTGGGCAGCCCCAGCATTTT,CATEGAGQPQHF
.,few,TRBJ2-5,TRBV5-1,TGCGCCAGCAGCACCCAGGGGATCAGGGAGACCCAGTACTTC,CASSTQGIRETQYF
.,.,TRBJ1-2,TRBV28,TGTGCCAGCATCCCAAGCCGCGGGGGGCCGGTTTATGGCTACACCTTC,CASIPSRGGPVYGYTF
TRBD2,once,TRBJ2-3,TRBV10-2,TGCGCCAGCAGTGAGTCGGCTAGCGGGGAGACAGATACGCAGTATTTT,CASSESASGETDTQYF
.,.,TRBJ2-3,TRBV7-3,TGTGCCAGCAGCCCTGAGGCTGCAGATACGCAGTATTTT,CASSPEAADTQYF
.,.,TRBJ2-3,TRBV3-1/TRBV3-2,TGTGCCAGCAGTCATACAGATACGCAGTATTTT,CASSHTDTQYF
TRBD2,.,TRBJ2-7,TRBV20-1,TGCAGTGCTAGTACCCGGCGGGGGGCGGCTAACCGCTCCTACGAGCAGTACTTC,CSASTRRGAANRSYEQYF
TRBD2,.,TRBJ2-5,TRBV3-1/TRBV3-2,TGTGCCAGCAGCCTTCGGGGGGGCGGTGAGACCCAGTACTTC,CASSLRGGGETQYF
.,.,TRBJ2-3,TRBV9,TGTGCCAGCAGCGAACTTGTTGGGCATACGCAGTATTTT,CASSELVGHTQYF
TRBD2,.,TRBJ2-1,TRBV7-9,TGTGCCATTCTAGGGGCTAGCGGGGGGTCCTCCTACAATGAGCAGTTCTTC,CAILGASGGSSYNEQFF
.,.,TRBJ2-2,TRBV9,TGTGCCAGCAGCTTTCAGGGGACCGGGGAGCTGTTTTTT,CASSFQGTGELFF
TRBD1,.,TRBJ2-7,TRBV5-1,TGCGCCAGCAGCGTGACAGGGGGCTCGGGCGAGCAGTACTTC,CASSVTGGSGEQYF
.,.,TRBJ2-3,TRBV6-6,TGTGCCAGCGGGGCTAGCACAGATACGCAGTATTTT,CASGASTDTQYF
TRBD1,.,TRBJ2-1,TRBV5-1,TGCGCCAGCAGAGGACAGGGTAGTATCAATGAGCAGTTCTTC,CASRGQGSINEQFF
.,.,TRBJ2-7,TRBV12-3/TRBV12-4,TGTGCCAGCAGTTTATGGAGCAGTCTCGAGCAGTACTTC,CASSLWSSLEQYF
.,.,TRBJ1-1,TRBV9,TGTGCCAGCAGCGTAGGGGCGGGGGGTAAGAACACTGAAGCTTTCTTT,CASSVGAGGKNTEAFF
TRBD2,.,TRBJ2-3,TRBV18,TGTGCCAGCTCACCAGGGACTAGCGGATACACAGATACGCAGTATTTT,CASSPGTSGYTDTQYF
TRBD2,.,TRBJ2-5,TRBV5-1,TGCGCCAGCAGCTTGCTCGGGGGGGCCTATGAGACCCAGTACTTC,CASSLLGGAYETQYF
.,.,TRBJ1-1,TRBV3-1/TRBV3-2,TGTGCCAGCAGCCAAGTCGGGGGGCTGCCTGAAGCTTTCTTT,CASSQVGGLPEAFF
.,.,TRBJ2-1,TRBV6-2/TRBV6-3,TGTGCCAGCAGTTCCCTCCCGAGATCCAATGAGCAGTTCTTC,CASSSLPRSNEQFF
.,.,TRBJ1-6,TRBV19,TGTGCCAGTAGTATTGGAGGCTCACCCCTCCACTTT,CASSIGGSPLHF
TRBD2,.,TRBJ2-5,TRBV3-1/TRBV3-2,TGTGCCAGCACTCTAGCGGGGGCCCAAGAGACCCAGTACTTC,CASTLAGAQETQYF
.,.,TRBJ1-1,TRBV7-3,TGTGCCAGCAGCCTCGAAGCGAACACTGAAGCTTTCTTT,CASSLEANTEAFF
TRBD1,.,TRBJ1-2,TRBV24-1,TGTGCCACCAGTGCGACAGGGCGAGGCTACACCTTC,CATSATGRGYTF
TRBD1,once,TRBJ1-5,TRBV10-3,TGTGCCATCAGTGATCCGGGACAGGGAAACCAGCCCCAGCATTTT,CAISDPGQGNQPQHF
TRBD1,.,TRBJ2-3,TRBV2,TGTGCCAGCAGAGCGAGGGGGCCAGATACGCAGTATTTT,CASRARGPDTQYF
TRBD1,.,TRBJ2-1,TRBV27,TGTGCCAGCATAAAGGACAGGGGGCGAGAGGGTGAGCAGTTCTTC,CASIKDRGREGEQFF
.,.,TRBJ1-5,TRBV19,TGTGCCAGTAGTATAGATCACGGGGGTAATCAGCCCCAGCATTTT,CASSIDHGGNQPQHF
.,.,TRBJ1-1,TRBV6-5,TGTGCTTCCCGAGGGAACACTGAAGCTTTCTTT,CASRGNTEAFF
.,few,TRBJ1-6,TRBV10-3,TGTGCCATCAGTGAGACAGGGTATAATTCACCCCTCCACTTT,CAISETGYNSPLHF
TRBD1,.,TRBJ1-1,TRBV5-8,TGTGCCAGCAGAACCACAGGGGGACGCTCCACTGAAGCTTTCTTT,CASRTTGGRSTEAFF
.,.,TRBJ1-1,TRBV19,TGTGCCAGTAGTTCCCTCCGAGGGCCAGGAACTGAAGCTTTCTTT,CASSSLRGPGTEAFF
.,.,TRBJ2-3,TRBV11-2,TGTGCCAGCAGCTTAAGTAGTGGTACGCAGTATTTT,CASSLSSGTQYF
TRBD1,.,TRBJ2-6,TRBV7-9,TGTGCCAGCAGCTTATGGGTGGGAGACAGGGCTCCCGGGGCCAACGTCCTGACTTTC,CASSLWVGDRAPGANVLTF
TRBD2,.,TRBJ2-2,TRBV5-5,TGTGCCAGCAGCTTGTACTCCCTTCACGGGACTAGCGTCACCGGGGAGCTGTTTTTT,CASSLYSLHGTSVTGELFF
.,few,TRBJ1-6,TRBV30,TGTGCCTGGAGTCAACAGGGTTCACCCCTCCACTTT,CAWSQQGSPLHF
.,.,TRBJ1-5,TRBV6-4,TGTGCCACCGTTAAGGGGAGGGGTCATCAGCCCCAGCATTTT,CATVKGRGHQPQHF
TRBD1,.,TRBJ1-2,TRBV9,TGTGCCAGCAGCGTAGCGGGACAGGGGCTTGCTGGCTATGGCTACACCTTC,CASSVAGQGLAGYGYTF
TRBD1,.,TRBJ1-1,TRBV4-2,TGTGCCAGCAGCCAAGAGCCTACTTTCGGACAGGGGACGAACACTGAAGCTTTCTTT,CASSQEPTFGQGTNTEAFF
TRBD1,.,TRBJ1-2,TRBV10-3,TGTGCCATCAGTGGATGGGACAGGATGTATGGCTACACCTTC,CAISGWDRMYGYTF
.,.,TRBJ1-2,TRBV19,TGTGCCACCCATAGGACAGCAGAATCCCGTGACTATGGCTACACCTTC,CATHRTAESRDYGYTF
.,.,TRBJ1-5,TRBV2,TGTGCCAGCAGTGAGTCCTACCTGGGCCAGCCCCAGCATTTT,CASSESYLGQPQHF